One and the same sample provided the 32 T cell receptor beta chains below, sequenced in a study of blood T cells in healthy people across ages. For the second PCR, which ran for about 7 to 11 cycles, a sample-barcoded 5' primer and a J-beta primer mix were used. MiXCR, applied by TCRdb to the 5' RACE reads, yields one record per CDR3 protein. The sample has over 550,000 distinct CDR3 sequences; roughly 31% are singletons. The sequenced sample consisted of blood. The receptors come from a woman of 80 years or more in good health.

This clonotype was counted at least ten times. V usage is TRBV29-1 and J usage is TRBJ2-5, with D possibly TRBD2 on 7 matching bases. V lost 6 bases to trimming and J lost 2 bases, with 28 bases between them. Germline V lookup: CDR1 SQVTM, CDR2 ANQGSEA. CDR3 size: 18 residues. CDR3 sequence reads: CSVADFRGANGFQETQYF. The CDR3 coding sequence is TGCAGCGTCGCCGATTTCCGGGGGGCTAATGGGTTTCAAGAGACCCAGTACTTC.

This clonotype was detected many times. In nucleotides, the CDR3 is TGTGCCAGCAGCGTAAGTCCAGTCACAACTAATGAAAAACTGTTTTTT. It encodes CASSVSPVTTNEKLFF. V is TRBV9 and J is TRBJ1-4; D is uncertain. V gave up 1 base and J gave up 0 bases, with 10 bases separating them. CDR1 is SGDLS, CDR2 YYNGEE, per germline. The CDR3 sequence is 16 residues long.

At least ten counts were recorded for this clonotype. The rearrangement links TRBV6-5 to TRBJ2-5; 10 bases agree with TRBD2. The CDR3 sequence is 15 residues long. CDR1 is MNHEY and CDR2 is SVGAGI in the germline V gene. Trimming took 8 bases from V and 4 from J; bases not matched to a gene: 10. The CDR3 DNA is TGTGCCAGCGGGGAGCAAGCGGGGGGGCGAGAGACCCAGTACTTC. Translation gives CASGEQAGGRETQYF.

This clonotype was counted many times. This chain links TRBV7-2 with TRBJ2-3; the match to TRBD2 covers 10 bases. This CDR3 has 16 amino acids. V was clipped by 2 bases and J by 6 bases; unmatched bases: 8. In germline, CDR1 is SGHTA, CDR2 FQGNSA. The CDR3 reads CASSLSRLAGGDTQYF. Written as DNA, the CDR3 is TGTGCCAGCAGCTTATCCCGACTAGCGGGCGGGGATACGCAGTATTTT. Drawing the rest from reference TRBV7-2 and TRBJ2-3, the complete variable domain is GAGVSQSPSNKVTEKGKDVELRCDPISGHTALYWYRQSLGQGLEFLIYFQGNSAPDKSGLPSDRFSAERTGGSVSTLTIQRTQQEDSAVYLCASSLSRLAGGDTQYFGPGTRLTVL.

The V call is TRBV7-2, the J call TRBJ1-5; 7 bases are shared with TRBD1. After removal of 3 bases from V and 7 bases from J, the junction contained 3 bases not matched to a gene. Germline V CDR1 and CDR2: SGHTA, FQGNSA. The CDR3 has 13 residues. CDR3 coding DNA: TGTGCCAGCAGCTTTGAAGGGGGCCAGCCCCAGCATTTT. Protein sequence: CASSFEGGQPQHF. The variable domain in full, with the rest retrieved from reference TRBV7-2 and TRBJ1-5, is GAGVSQSPSNKVTEKGKDVELRCDPISGHTALYWYRQSLGQGLEFLIYFQGNSAPDKSGLPSDRFSAERTGGSVSTLTIQRTQQEDSAVYLCASSFEGGQPQHFGDGTRLSIL.

This clonotype was seen ten or more times. The J gene is TRBJ2-5, the V gene TRBV20-1; 12 bases match TRBD1. The CDR3 consists of 16 residues. Germline CDR1 is DFQATT and CDR2 is SNEGSKA (reference sequence). With 6 bases clipped from V and 6 bases from J, the junction kept 14 bases outside the gene matches. In DNA form, the CDR3 reads TGCAGTGCCAGACCCGGGACAGGGGGCCAATCCAAGACCCAGTACTTC. Translated, it gives CSARPGTGGQSKTQYF.

This clonotype was recorded at least ten times. This chain uses TRBV7-9 with TRBJ2-7; D is unclear. Per the germline V gene, CDR1 is SEHNR and CDR2 is FQNEAQ (reference sequence). Between the trimmed V and J ends, which lost 0 bases and 0 bases, there was a span of 6 bases. This CDR3 comprises 14 residues. The CDR3, as DNA: TGTGCCAGCAGCTTAGCCGAGTTCTCCTACGAGCAGTACTTC. It is translated as CASSLAEFSYEQYF. The full variable domain, in which reference TRBV7-9 and TRBJ2-7 provide the parts outside the CDR3, is DTGVSQNPRHKITKRGQNVTFRCDPISEHNRLYWYRQTLGQGPEFLTYFQNEAQLEKSRLLSDRFSAERPKGSFSTLEIQRTEQGDSAMYLCASSLAEFSYEQYFGPGTRLTVT.

This clonotype was detected many times. The chain combines TRBV5-5 with TRBJ2-1; 10 bases are shared with TRBD1. Looked up from germline, CDR1 is SGHKS and CDR2 is YYEKEE (reference sequence). The trim removed 4 bases at V and 4 bases at J, leaving 5 bases unmatched. This CDR3 comprises 15 residues. The CDR3 nucleotides read TGTGCCAGCAGCATCCGGGACAGGGGATACAATGAGCAGTTCTTC. This sequence encodes CASSIRDRGYNEQFF.

The V call is TRBV4-1, the J call TRBJ1-1, with D perhaps TRBD1 (6 bases). The CDR3 is 15 amino acids. The germline CDR1 and CDR2 sequences are MGHRA and YSYEKL. V lost 0 bases to trimming and J lost 2 bases, with 10 bases between them. The chain's CDR3 is CASSQESGANTEAFF. The CDR3 DNA is TGCGCCAGCAGCCAAGAATCGGGGGCAAACACTGAAGCTTTCTTT.

This clonotype has at least ten counts. The chain employs TRBV5-6 and TRBJ1-2, with D possibly being TRBD1 (6 bases). Germline values: CDR1 SGHDT, CDR2 YYEEEE. This CDR3 is 14 amino acids long. The V and J ends lost 4 bases and 2 bases respectively, with 12 bases between them. CDR3 DNA sequence: TGTGCCAGCAGCCCCGTGGGGGCGAACTATGGCTACACCTTC. It translates to CASSPVGANYGYTF.

This clonotype was seen at least ten times. J is TRBJ2-7 and V is TRBV5-5; D might be TRBD1 or TRBD2, each matching 5 bases. V lost 0 bases and J 0 bases, leaving 10 bases between the germline ends. CDR1 is SGHKS, CDR2 YYEKEE, per germline (reference sequence). There are 15 residues in the CDR3. The CDR3 bases are TGTGCCAGCAGCTTGGCCGGGACCAGCTCCTACGAGCAGTACTTC. It specifies CASSLAGTSSYEQYF.

This clonotype was detected only a few times. The chain links TRBV6-1 to TRBJ1-5; tentatively, D is TRBD1 (5 bases). Germline CDR1 MNHNS, CDR2 SASEGT. The V end lost 2 bases, the J end lost 11 bases, and 10 bases lay between the germline ends. The CDR3 runs to 12 residues. Here the CDR3 DNA reads TGTGCCAGCAGTGAACAGCCCAGGGCCCAGCATTTT. It codes for CASSEQPRAQHF.

The chain joins TRBV9 to TRBJ1-2; D is perhaps TRBD1 (5 bases). This CDR3 spans 15 amino acids. V lost 0 bases to trimming and J lost 6 bases, with 15 bases between them. Germline CDR1 SGDLS, CDR2 YYNGEE. CDR3 bases: TGTGCCAGCAGCGTAGGGCCACAGGCGGGGGATGGCTACACCTTC. Protein sequence: CASSVGPQAGDGYTF.

This clonotype was detected only a few times. A clone one base away is much larger, so this may be a read error. The CDR3 here is CSASARVRAGEQFF. CDR3 DNA sequence: TGCAGTGCTAGTGCAAGGGTTAGGGCTGGTGAGCAGTTCTTC. V and J are TRBV20-1 and TRBJ2-1; D gene ambiguous. CDR3 length: 14 residues. Germline loops: CDR1 DFQATT, CDR2 SNEGSKA (reference sequence). Trimming shortened V by 3 bases and J by 9 bases, and 18 bases separated the two germline ends.

This clonotype was seen at least ten times. This chain joins TRBV6-4 and TRBJ2-2, with 11 nucleotides matching TRBD2. The CDR3 runs 15 residues. Germline V gene sequence: CDR1 MRHNA, CDR2 SNTAGT. J was trimmed by 6 bases and V by 4 bases; bases with no gene match: 4. The CDR3 loop is CASSGLAGSSGELFF. The CDR3 DNA sequence: TGTGCCAGCAGTGGACTAGCGGGGTCCTCCGGGGAGCTGTTTTTT.

With respect to this clonotype: A much larger clone differs by one base, so this may be a read error. This chain joins TRBV29-1 and TRBJ2-1, with D possibly TRBD2 on 5 matching bases. This CDR3 contains 10 residues. Germline V gene sequence: CDR1 SQVTM, CDR2 ANQGSEA. The DNA of the CDR3 is TGCAGCGGTTCCGGGAATGGGCAGTTCTTC. Its protein is CSGSGNGQFF.

The chain combines TRBV19 with TRBJ1-5; 8 positions match TRBD1. This CDR3 has 15 residues. Germline values: CDR1 LNHDA, CDR2 SQIVND (reference sequence). V dropped 7 bases and J dropped 2; count of bases not matched to a gene: 7. As DNA, the CDR3 is TGTGCCAGTAAGACAGGGGTCGGGGGCAATCAGCCCCAGCATTTT. Protein sequence: CASKTGVGGNQPQHF.

At least ten counts were recorded for this clonotype. The chain recombines TRBV5-6 with TRBJ1-2; 8 positions match TRBD1. Germline CDR1 is SGHDT and CDR2 is YYEEEE. The J segment lost 7 bases and the V segment lost 4 bases, leaving 9 bases of the junction unmatched. CDR3 size: 14 residues. CDR3 sequence reads: CASSGDRGLFGYTF. The CDR3 region has the DNA TGTGCCAGCAGCGGCGACAGGGGCCTGTTTGGCTACACCTTC.

The sample holds many counts of this clonotype. The rearrangement links TRBV5-1 to TRBJ2-1; D unresolved. V shed 1 base and J shed 1 base, with 9 bases lying between them. The CDR3 totals 15 residues. The germline gives CDR1 SGHRS, CDR2 YFSETQ. The chain's CDR3 is CASSLRPPSYNEQFF. The CDR3 bases are TGCGCCAGCAGCTTGAGGCCCCCTTCCTACAATGAGCAGTTCTTC.

This clonotype occurred many times. This chain uses TRBV7-2 with TRBJ1-5, with TRBD1 matching over 8 bases. This CDR3 contains 17 residues. Trimming took 1 base from V and 3 from J; bases not matched to a gene: 8. The germline V gene encodes CDR1 SGHTA and CDR2 FQGNSA. CDR3 sequence (DNA): TGTGCCAGCAGCTTAGGAGGCTGGACAGGGTCCAATCAGCCCCAGCATTTT. It yields the protein CASSLGGWTGSNQPQHF.

This clonotype was counted many times. The gene calls are TRBV11-2 and TRBJ2-7; tentatively, D is TRBD1 (5 bases). The germline gives CDR1 SGHAT, CDR2 FQNNGV. The CDR3 totals 14 residues. V lost 1 base and J lost 4, with 11 bases in between. CDR3: CASSLGKGLYEQYF. CDR3 sequence (DNA): TGTGCCAGCAGCTTAGGGAAGGGGTTATACGAGCAGTACTTC. The full variable domain, completed using reference TRBV11-2 and TRBJ2-7, is EAGVAQSPRYKIIEKRQSVAFWCNPISGHATLYWYQQILGQGPKLLIQFQNNGVVDDSQLPKDRFSAERLKGVDSTLKIQPAKLEDSAVYLCASSLGKGLYEQYFGPGTRLTVT.

Concerning this clonotype: Its ends do not fully match the called genes, so a read error is possible. The chain carries TRBV12-3 or TRBV12-4 and TRBJ2-3, with 10 nucleotides matching TRBD1. This CDR3 region has 14 residues. This chain's CDR3 is CASRRTGGTDAQYF. The CDR3, as DNA: TGTGCCAGCAGAAGGACAGGGGGAACAGATGCGCAGTATTTT.

The table lists this clonotype with a few counts. The gene calls are TRBV12-3 or TRBV12-4 and TRBJ2-1; 13 nucleotides line up with TRBD2. The DNA end lines up better with TRBJ2-7; the J call may be wrong. The CDR3 runs to 16 residues. The DNA for the CDR3 is TGTGCCAGCAGGTGGACTAGCGGGGGATCCTACAATGAGCAGTACTTC. It yields the protein CASRWTSGGSYNEQYF.

This clonotype was found many times. The gene calls are TRBV7-2 and TRBJ2-3; weak D call: TRBD1 (5 bases). The germline V gene encodes CDR1 SGHTA and CDR2 FQGNSA. V was trimmed by 2 bases and J by 6 bases, leaving 12 bases between them. The CDR3 spans 14 residues. The CDR3 reads CASSLRGRGDTQYF. CDR3 DNA sequence: TGTGCCAGCAGCTTAAGGGGCCGAGGTGATACGCAGTATTTT.

There are many counts of this clonotype. CDR3 in amino acids: CASSLQGDNYGYTF. CDR3 in DNA: TGTGCCAGCAGCTTACAGGGCGATAACTATGGCTACACCTTC. The rearrangement uses TRBV7-8 and TRBJ1-2, with D perhaps TRBD1 (5 bases). CDR3 size: 14 residues. V lost 2 bases, J lost 1 base, and 8 bases lay in between. Germline CDR1 SGHVS, CDR2 FQNEAQ.

A note on this clonotype: Possible read error: a much larger clone is one base away. This rearrangement joins TRBV19 to TRBJ2-5, with D perhaps matching TRBD2 (5 bases). CDR1 is LNHDA, CDR2 SQIVND, per germline (reference sequence). Trimming removed 7 bases from V and 11 bases from J, with 23 bases in between. The CDR3 length is 14 residues. As DNA, the CDR3 is TGTGCCAGTACCCTCGGCGGGCCGGCGAATGAGCAGTACTTC. It codes for CASTLGGPANEQYF. Complete variable domain (other parts from reference TRBV19 and TRBJ2-5): DGGITQSPKYLFRKEGQNVTLSCEQNLNHDAMYWYRQDPGQGLRLIYYSQIVNDFQKGDIAEGYSVSREKKESFPLTVTSAQKNPTAFYLCASTLGGPANEQYFGPGTRLLVL.

In its sample, this clonotype was seen many times. The chain couples TRBV12-5 to TRBJ2-1; D unresolved. V was trimmed by 5 bases and J by 0 bases, leaving 8 bases between them. CDR3 length: 14 amino acids. CDR1 LGHNT and CDR2 FRNRAP come from the germline V gene. In DNA form, the CDR3 reads TGTGCTAGTGGTAAAGAGAGCTCCTACAATGAGCAGTTCTTC. Amino acids: CASGKESSYNEQFF. The variable domain in full, completed from reference TRBV12-5 and TRBJ2-1, reads DARVTQTPRHKVTEMGQEVTMRCQPILGHNTVFWYRQTMMQGLELLAYFRNRAPLDDSGMPKDRFSAEMPDATLATLKIQPSEPRDSAVYFCASGKESSYNEQFFGPGTRLTVL.

This clonotype was detected many times. The genes are TRBV7-9 and TRBJ2-2; no reliable D call. Germline V lookup: CDR1 SEHNR, CDR2 FQNEAQ (reference sequence). CDR3 length: 14 amino acids. Trimming removed 5 bases at V and 6 bases at J, with 13 bases between. CDR3 coding DNA: TGTGCCAGCAGCCTTGGGAATACCGCCGGGGAGCTGTTTTTT. Translation: CASSLGNTAGELFF.

J is TRBJ1-1 and V is TRBV15; 9 positions agree with TRBD1. Germline trimming cut 3 bases from V and 5 bases from J; bases unmatched to any gene: 7. Germline V gene data show CDR1 as LNHNV and CDR2 as YYDKDF (reference sequence). The CDR3 sequence is 15 residues long. The CDR3 nucleotides are TGTGCCACCAGCAGTGGGGACAGGGTTGGGACTGAAGCTTTCTTT. It encodes CATSSGDRVGTEAFF.

Ten or more counts support this clonotype. The CDR3 sequence: CSVGSGQAKPREGYTF. CDR3 DNA: TGCAGCGTTGGTTCTGGACAGGCCAAACCCAGGGAGGGCTACACCTTC. The rearrangement joins TRBV29-1 to TRBJ1-2; 7 nucleotides agree with TRBD1. Germline V gene data show CDR1 as SQVTM and CDR2 as ANQGSEA. The ends lost 4 bases at V and 8 bases at J; junction bases unmatched: 19. This CDR3 spans 16 amino acids.

This clonotype was seen just once. This may be a read error, as it is one base from a much larger clone. The chain recombines TRBV6-2 or TRBV6-3 with TRBJ1-2, with D possibly being TRBD1 (5 bases). There are 13 residues in the CDR3. Trimming left V 2 bases short and J 4 bases short, with 8 bases between. CDR1 and CDR2 (germline): MNHEY, SVGEGT. The CDR3 protein is CASSYRGVYGYTF. CDR3 DNA sequence: TGTGCCAGCAGTTACCGGGGGGTCTATGGCTACACCTTC.

This clonotype came up a few times. A read error may account for a junction end that differs from germline. This chain joins TRBV4-1 and TRBJ1-3, with TRBD1 matching over 12 bases. The CDR3 totals 18 residues. Germline V gene lookup returns CDR1 MGHRA and CDR2 YSYEKL. As DNA, the CDR3 is TGCGCCAGCAGCCCGTACTCCGGGACAGGGGGCCCTGGAAACACCACATATTTT. It translates to CASSPYSGTGGPGNTTYF.